The next 19 T cell receptor beta chains were all read from a single sample in a study of T cell responses to AZD1222 COVID-19 vaccine. Sequencing used immunoSEQ multiplex PCR; TCRdb keeps in-frame clones, though not all of them. The data contain 60,000 to 100,000 clones, roughly nine tenths of them seen just once; the ten biggest clones take up approximately 6.5%. The specimen was peripheral blood, collected on day 0 of MenACWY control vaccination. The receptors were gathered from an adult in good health.

J is TRBJ1-1 and V is TRBV4-3, with D hard to call. CDR1 and CDR2 (germline): LGHNA, YSLEER. This CDR3 is 14 amino acids long. V was clipped by 0 bases and J by 1 base, with 6 bases between them. In nucleotides, the CDR3 is TGCGCCAGCAGCCAAGACCCGAAGAACACTGAAGCTTTCTTT. Translating it yields CASSQDPKNTEAFF.

The rearrangement joins TRBV19 to TRBJ1-5; D is perhaps TRBD1 (5 bases). V shed 7 bases and J shed 1 base, with 8 bases lying between them. Germline V CDR1 and CDR2: LNHDA, SQIVND (reference sequence). This CDR3 region has 13 residues. CDR3 sequence: CASTKGSNQPQHF. DNA of the CDR3: TGTGCCAGTACCAAGGGGAGCAATCAGCCCCAGCATTTT.

The CDR3 nucleotides are TGCGCCAGCAGCTTGGGAGACAATGAGCAGTTCTTC. The encoded protein is CASSLGDNEQFF. The chain links TRBV5-1 to TRBJ2-1; D uncertain. From germline, CDR1 is SGHRS and CDR2 YFSETQ. The CDR3 runs 12 residues. V was trimmed by 0 bases and J by 5 bases, leaving 3 bases between them.

The chain couples TRBV18 to TRBJ1-3, with 7 bases aligning to TRBD1. The germline V gene has CDR1 KGHSH and CDR2 LQKENI. The CDR3 extends over 17 amino acids. The trim removed 2 bases at V and 3 bases at J, leaving 10 bases unmatched. CDR3 sequence reads: CASSPIEGAVRGNTIYF. CDR3 coding DNA: TGTGCCAGCTCACCAATTGAGGGGGCGGTACGTGGAAACACCATATATTTT.

The V call is TRBV7-2, the J call TRBJ1-5; possible D gene TRBD1, 5 bases. The germline V and J ends were trimmed by 3 bases and 5 bases, with 14 bases remaining between them. Germline CDR1 and CDR2: SGHTA and FQGNSA. This CDR3 comprises 15 residues. CDR3 coding DNA: TGTGCCAGCAGCTTGTGGACAAGGGGCGATCAGCCCCAGCATTTT. It codes for CASSLWTRGDQPQHF.

Comments on this clone: In the same sample, other DNA sequences code for this CDR3. The chain employs TRBV19 and TRBJ1-1; D not certain. Trimming removed 5 bases from V and 2 bases from J, with 9 bases in between. The germline V gene has CDR1 LNHDA and CDR2 SQIVND (reference sequence). This CDR3 comprises 13 residues. CDR3 loop: CASSVDRNTEAFF. CDR3 bases: TGTGCCAGTAGTGTCGACCGTAACACTGAAGCTTTCTTT.

The V and J genes are TRBV21-1 and TRBJ2-3; the table assigns TRBD2, which was not confirmed against the DNA. TRBV21-1 is shown as a pseudogene. The CDR3 loop spans 15 amino acids. The CDR3: CASSKCGREGDTQYF. The DNA for the CDR3 is TGTGCCAGCAGCAAGTGCGGGAGGGAGGGAGATACGCAGTATTTT.

The CDR3 here is CASSLAEGSGKLFF. The CDR3 nucleotides are TGTGCCAGCAGCTTAGCGGAGGGTTCCGGAAAACTGTTTTTT. The chain is built from TRBV7-8 and TRBJ1-4; D ambiguous. This CDR3 comprises 14 residues. Germline CDR1 reads SGHVS; CDR2 reads FQNEAQ. Trimming took 0 bases from V and 10 from J, leaving 12 bases between them.

This sequence joins TRBV5-6 and TRBJ2-1; D could derive from TRBD1 or TRBD2 (5 bases each). The CDR3 runs 15 residues. Germline-derived CDR1 and CDR2 are SGHDT and YYEEEE. With 2 bases removed from V and 5 bases from J, the gap between germline ends came to 14 bases. The CDR3 spells CASSFRGVGDNEQFF. The CDR3 DNA sequence: TGTGCCAGCAGCTTCCGGGGCGTAGGAGACAATGAGCAGTTCTTC.

This chain links TRBV7-2 with TRBJ2-7; the D gene could be TRBD1 or TRBD2 (5 bases each). The V end lost 5 bases, the J end lost 0 bases, and 17 bases lay between the germline ends. CDR3 length equals 16 residues. Looked up from germline, CDR1 is SGHTA and CDR2 is FQGNSA. The CDR3 DNA is TGTGCCAGCAGCCCCCCGGGTGGGGCGGGCTCCTACGAGCAGTACTTC. Its protein is CASSPPGGAGSYEQYF.

V and J are TRBV19 and TRBJ2-7; the match to TRBD2 covers 7 bases. The CDR3 has 15 residues. Germline CDR1 and CDR2: LNHDA and SQIVND (reference sequence). Trimming cost V 3 bases and J 1 base; bases outside gene matches: 6. In DNA form, the CDR3 reads TGTGCCAGTAGTATCAGGTTCGGGGGGTCCTACGAGCAGTACTTC. Translated: CASSIRFGGSYEQYF.

This rearrangement joins TRBV28 to TRBJ1-2; D unclear. The CDR3 has 14 residues. The germline V and J ends were trimmed by 5 bases and 0 bases, with 10 bases remaining between them. The germline CDR1 and CDR2 sequences are MDHEN and SYDVKM. CDR3 sequence (DNA): TGTGCCAGCAGTCCCCCGGGAGCTAACTATGGCTACACCTTC. Translation: CASSPPGANYGYTF.

The chain employs TRBV30 and TRBJ1-5; TRBD1 is a possible D gene (5 bases). The V gene lost 0 bases and the J gene lost 7 bases, with 13 bases spanning the gap. Germline V lookup: CDR1 GTSNPN, CDR2 SVGIG (reference sequence). CDR3 length: 14 amino acids. DNA of the CDR3: TGTGCCTGGAGTGTAGGGGACGGTGTGCAGCCCCAGCATTTT. This gives the protein CAWSVGDGVQPQHF. Based on the CDR3 plus reference TRBV30 and TRBJ1-5, the full variable domain is SQTIHQWPATLVQPVGSPLSLECTVEGTSNPNLYWYRQAAGRGLQLLFYSVGIGQISSEVPQNLSASRPQDRQFILSSKKLLLSDSGFYLCAWSVGDGVQPQHFGDGTRLSIL.

The CDR3 here is CASSLPSYNEQFF. The CDR3, as DNA: TGTGCCAGCAGTTTACCAAGCTACAATGAGCAGTTCTTC. The chain is built from TRBV28 and TRBJ2-1, with unresolved D. Germline V gives CDR1 MDHEN, CDR2 SYDVKM. The CDR3 sequence is 13 residues long. Trimming removed 2 bases at V and 3 bases at J, with 5 bases between.

The rearrangement joins TRBV18 to TRBJ1-5, with D perhaps matching TRBD1 (5 bases). CDR3 length: 14 residues. Germline CDR1 KGHSH, CDR2 LQKENI. V was pared by 3 bases and J by 2 bases, with 8 bases between. The CDR3 loop is CASSPVGGNQPQHF. In nucleotides, the CDR3 is TGTGCCAGCTCACCGGTAGGGGGCAATCAGCCCCAGCATTTT.

The chain carries TRBV6-2 or TRBV6-3 and TRBJ2-7; the D call may be TRBD1 or TRBD2 (5 bases each). Germline V gene data show CDR1 as MNHEY and CDR2 as SVGEGT. This CDR3 has 17 residues. V gave up 0 bases and J gave up 3 bases, with 18 bases separating them. The CDR3 loop reads CASSYSSGADPLYEQYF. Written as DNA, the CDR3 is TGTGCCAGCAGTTACTCGTCCGGGGCCGACCCCCTCTACGAGCAGTACTTC.

The genes are TRBV28 and TRBJ1-1; a possible D gene is TRBD1 (5 bases). The ends were cut back, 6 bases at V and 11 bases at J, with 10 bases in the middle. The CDR3 runs 10 residues. The germline V gene has CDR1 MDHEN and CDR2 SYDVKM. CDR3 sequence: CASRGERAFF. As DNA, the CDR3 is TGTGCCAGCAGGGGGGAACGGGCTTTCTTT.

The chain joins TRBV7-2 to TRBJ1-1; 7 bases match TRBD1. CDR1 is SGHTA, CDR2 FQGNSA, per germline. The ends lost 5 bases at V and 0 bases at J; junction bases unmatched: 3. The CDR3 loop spans 14 amino acids. CDR3 DNA sequence: TGTGCCAGCAGCCCGGGGACAGTGAACACTGAAGCTTTCTTT. It is translated as CASSPGTVNTEAFF.

The chain has TRBV27 and TRBJ2-3; D is ambiguous. V was shortened by 1 base and J by 1 base, with 6 bases between the two germline ends. This CDR3 is 14 amino acids long. Germline V gene lookup returns CDR1 MNHEY and CDR2 SMNVEV (reference sequence). CDR3 protein: CASSLWTGTDTQYF. The CDR3 bases are TGTGCCAGCAGTTTATGGACGGGCACAGATACGCAGTATTTT.